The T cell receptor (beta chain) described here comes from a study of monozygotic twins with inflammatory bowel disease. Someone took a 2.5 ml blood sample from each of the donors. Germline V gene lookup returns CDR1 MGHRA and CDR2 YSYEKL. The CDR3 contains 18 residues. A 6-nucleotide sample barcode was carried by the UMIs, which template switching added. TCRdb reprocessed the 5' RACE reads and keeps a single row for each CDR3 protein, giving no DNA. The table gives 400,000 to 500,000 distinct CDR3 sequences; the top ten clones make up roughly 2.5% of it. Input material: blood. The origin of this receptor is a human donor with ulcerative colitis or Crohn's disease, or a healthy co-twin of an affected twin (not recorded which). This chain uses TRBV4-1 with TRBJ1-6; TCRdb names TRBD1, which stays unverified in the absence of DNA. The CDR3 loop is CASSQSGAGTADNSPLHF.